This record looks at one T cell receptor (beta chain) sequence and its context. These data belong to a study of blood T cell repertoires in COVID-19. Study details: Collection of acute and convalescent COVID-19 samples took place in the United States, Italy and Spain.

In the original processing: Estimation of nucleated cell counts relied on the amplification of reference gene primers. Some clones are missing from TCRdb's copy, which holds only in-frame ones; the method was immunoSEQ multiplex PCR. V, J and clone size are taken as reported in that table, and D and trimming were inferred from the DNA itself. The sample carries about 270,000 clones, roughly 90% recorded once. The receptor was isolated from a man between 60 and 75 years old who had recovered from COVID-19. Sample: peripheral blood.

The CDR3 sequence is CASSQGRFSGGQNEQYF. The CDR3 DNA is TGTGCCAGCAGCCAAGGTCGTTTCAGCGGGGGGCAGAACGAGCAGTACTTC. The chain uses TRBV14 and TRBJ2-7, with 9 bases lining up with TRBD2. The germline gives CDR1 SGHDN, CDR2 FVKESK. After removal of 1 base from V and 5 bases from J, the junction contained 12 bases not matched to a gene. This CDR3 contains 17 residues.